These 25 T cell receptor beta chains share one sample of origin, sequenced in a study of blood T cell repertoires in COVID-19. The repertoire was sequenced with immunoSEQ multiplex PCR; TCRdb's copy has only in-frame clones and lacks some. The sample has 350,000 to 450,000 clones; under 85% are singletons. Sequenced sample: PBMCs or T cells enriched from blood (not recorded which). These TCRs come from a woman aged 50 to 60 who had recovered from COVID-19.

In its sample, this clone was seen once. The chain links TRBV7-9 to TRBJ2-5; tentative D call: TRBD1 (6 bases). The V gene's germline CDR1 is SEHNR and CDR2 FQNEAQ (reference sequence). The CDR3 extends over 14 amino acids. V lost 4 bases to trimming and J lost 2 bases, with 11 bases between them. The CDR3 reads CASSSGAGQETQYF. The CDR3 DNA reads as TGTGCCAGCAGCTCAGGGGCAGGTCAAGAGACCCAGTACTTC.

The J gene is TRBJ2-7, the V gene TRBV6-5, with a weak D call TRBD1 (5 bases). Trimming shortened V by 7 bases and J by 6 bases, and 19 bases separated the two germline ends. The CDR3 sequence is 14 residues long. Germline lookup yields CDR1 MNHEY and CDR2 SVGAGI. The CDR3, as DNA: TGTGCCAGCACCCCGGGCAGCCTTCAGGGCGAGCAGTACTTC. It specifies CASTPGSLQGEQYF.

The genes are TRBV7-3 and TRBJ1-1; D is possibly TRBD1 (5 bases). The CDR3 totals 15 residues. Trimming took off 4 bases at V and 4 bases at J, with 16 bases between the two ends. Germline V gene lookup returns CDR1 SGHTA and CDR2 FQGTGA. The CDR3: CASSSSGFRVTEAFF. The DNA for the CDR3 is TGTGCCAGCAGCTCCTCAGGGTTTCGGGTCACTGAAGCTTTCTTT.

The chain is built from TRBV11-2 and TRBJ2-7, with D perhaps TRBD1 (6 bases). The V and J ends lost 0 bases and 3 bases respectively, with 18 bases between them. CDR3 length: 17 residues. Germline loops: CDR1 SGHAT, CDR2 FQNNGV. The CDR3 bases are TGTGCCAGCAGCTTAGATCACCGTCCGGAACAGGGCTACGAGCAGTACTTC. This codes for CASSLDHRPEQGYEQYF.

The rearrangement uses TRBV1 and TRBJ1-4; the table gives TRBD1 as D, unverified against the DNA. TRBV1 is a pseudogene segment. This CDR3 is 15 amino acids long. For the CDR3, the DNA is TGCACCAGCAGCCACCACAGGGCGGATAATGAAAAACTGTTTTTT. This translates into CTSSHHRADNEKLFF.

CDR3 nucleotides: TGTGCCAGCAGCTTAGGTAGCGGGGGTGCCGAGCAGTACTTC. Amino acid sequence: CASSLGSGGAEQYF. The chain uses TRBV11-2 and TRBJ2-7, with TRBD2 matching 9 bases. The V segment lost 1 base and the J segment 6 bases; nucleotides outside the gene matches: 4. This CDR3 is built from 14 residues. Germline values: CDR1 SGHAT, CDR2 FQNNGV.

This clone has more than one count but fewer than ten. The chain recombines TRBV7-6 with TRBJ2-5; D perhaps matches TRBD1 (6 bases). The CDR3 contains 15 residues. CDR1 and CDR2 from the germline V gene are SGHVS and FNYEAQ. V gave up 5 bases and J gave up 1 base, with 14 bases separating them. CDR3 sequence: CASSPYRVIQETQYF. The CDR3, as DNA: TGTGCCAGCAGCCCCTACAGGGTTATCCAAGAGACCCAGTACTTC.

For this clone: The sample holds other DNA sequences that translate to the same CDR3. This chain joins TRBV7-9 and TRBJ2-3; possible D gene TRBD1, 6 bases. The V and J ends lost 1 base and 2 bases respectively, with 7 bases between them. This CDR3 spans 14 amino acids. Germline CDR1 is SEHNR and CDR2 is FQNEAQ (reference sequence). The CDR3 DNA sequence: TGTGCCAGCAGCTTAGACAGGGCCACAGATACGCAGTATTTT. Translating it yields CASSLDRATDTQYF.

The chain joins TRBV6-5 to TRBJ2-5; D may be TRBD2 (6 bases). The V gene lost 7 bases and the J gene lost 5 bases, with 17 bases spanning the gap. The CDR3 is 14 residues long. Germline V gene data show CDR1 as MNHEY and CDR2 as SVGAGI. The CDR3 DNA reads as TGTGCCAGCACTAAAAGGGGAGGATTGGAGACCCAGTACTTC. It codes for CASTKRGGLETQYF.

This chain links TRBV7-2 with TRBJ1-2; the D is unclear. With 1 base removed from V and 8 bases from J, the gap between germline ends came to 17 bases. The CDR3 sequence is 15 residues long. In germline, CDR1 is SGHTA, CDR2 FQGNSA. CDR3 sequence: CASSLGLAPQVGYTF. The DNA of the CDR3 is TGTGCCAGCAGCTTAGGGTTGGCCCCCCAGGTGGGCTACACCTTC.

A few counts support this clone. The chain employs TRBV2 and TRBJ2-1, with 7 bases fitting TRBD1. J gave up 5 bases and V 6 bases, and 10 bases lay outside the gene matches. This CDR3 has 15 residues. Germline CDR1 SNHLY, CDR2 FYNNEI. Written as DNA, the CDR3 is TGTGCCAGCAGATCGCCGAGGGGGCAGGACAATGAGCAGTTCTTC. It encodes CASRSPRGQDNEQFF.

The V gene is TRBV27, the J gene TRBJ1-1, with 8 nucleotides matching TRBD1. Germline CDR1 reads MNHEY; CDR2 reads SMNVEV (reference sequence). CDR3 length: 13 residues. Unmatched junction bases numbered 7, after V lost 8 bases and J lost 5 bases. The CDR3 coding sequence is TGTGCCAGCTCCTTGACAGGGGAAACTGAAGCTTTCTTT. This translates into CASSLTGETEAFF.

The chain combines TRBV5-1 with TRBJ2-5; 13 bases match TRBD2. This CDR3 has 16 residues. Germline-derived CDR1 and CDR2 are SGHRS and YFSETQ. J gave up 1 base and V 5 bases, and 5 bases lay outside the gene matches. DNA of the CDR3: TGCGCCAGCAGGATGACTAGCGGGGGGCGCCAAGAGACCCAGTACTTC. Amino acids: CASRMTSGGRQETQYF.

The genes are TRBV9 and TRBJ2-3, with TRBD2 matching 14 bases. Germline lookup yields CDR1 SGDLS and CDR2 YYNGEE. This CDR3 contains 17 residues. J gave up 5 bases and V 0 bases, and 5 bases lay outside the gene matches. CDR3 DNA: TGTGCCAGCAGCGTAGGACTAGCGGGGGGGCTGGGAGATACGCAGTATTTT. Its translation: CASSVGLAGGLGDTQYF.

The CDR3 nucleotides read TGTGCCAGCAGCTTGCGCCGAAATGAAAAACTGTTTTTT. Amino acid sequence: CASSLRRNEKLFF. The rearrangement links TRBV7-2 to TRBJ1-4; no firm D call. From germline, CDR1 is SGHTA and CDR2 FQGNSA. This CDR3 comprises 13 residues. V shed 3 bases and J shed 5 bases, with 7 bases lying between them.

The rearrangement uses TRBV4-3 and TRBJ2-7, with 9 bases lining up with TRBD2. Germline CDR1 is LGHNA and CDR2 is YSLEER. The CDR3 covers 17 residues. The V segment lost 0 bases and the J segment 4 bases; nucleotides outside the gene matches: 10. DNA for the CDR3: TGCGCCAGCAGCCAAGATTCGGCGGGGGGGCTTGTTTACGAGCAGTACTTC. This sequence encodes CASSQDSAGGLVYEQYF.

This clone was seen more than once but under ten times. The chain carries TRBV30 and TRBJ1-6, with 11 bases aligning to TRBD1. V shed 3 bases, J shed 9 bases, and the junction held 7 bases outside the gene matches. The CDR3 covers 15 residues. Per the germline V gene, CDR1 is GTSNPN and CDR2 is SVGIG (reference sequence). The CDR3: CAWRTWDRGVSPLHF. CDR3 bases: TGTGCCTGGAGGACGTGGGACAGGGGGGTTTCACCCCTCCACTTT.

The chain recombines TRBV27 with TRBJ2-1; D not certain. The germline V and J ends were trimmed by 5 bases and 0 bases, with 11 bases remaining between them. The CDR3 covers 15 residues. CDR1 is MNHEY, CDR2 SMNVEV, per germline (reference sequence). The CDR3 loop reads CASSDDTNSYNEQFF. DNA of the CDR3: TGTGCCAGCAGTGATGACACCAACTCCTACAATGAGCAGTTCTTC.

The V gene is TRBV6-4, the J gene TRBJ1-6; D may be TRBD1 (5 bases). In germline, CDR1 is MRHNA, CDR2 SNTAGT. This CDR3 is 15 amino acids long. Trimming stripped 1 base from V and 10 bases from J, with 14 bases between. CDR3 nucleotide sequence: TGTGCCAGCAGTGACTATGGAAGGGGTTTGTCACCCCTCCACTTT. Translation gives CASSDYGRGLSPLHF.

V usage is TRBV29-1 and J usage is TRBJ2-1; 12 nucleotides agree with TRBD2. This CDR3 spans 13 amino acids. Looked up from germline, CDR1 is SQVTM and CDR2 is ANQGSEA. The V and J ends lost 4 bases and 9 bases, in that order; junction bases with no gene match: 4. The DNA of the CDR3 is TGCAGCGTTGGTATGACTAGCGGGGGTGAGCAGTTCTTC. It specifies CSVGMTSGGEQFF.

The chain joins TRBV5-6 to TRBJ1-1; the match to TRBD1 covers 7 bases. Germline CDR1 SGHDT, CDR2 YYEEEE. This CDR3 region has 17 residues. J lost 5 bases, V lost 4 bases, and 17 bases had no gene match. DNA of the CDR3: TGTGCCAGCAGCCCGGAGACAGGGTATGGTAGGGCAACTGAAGCTTTCTTT. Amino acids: CASSPETGYGRATEAFF.

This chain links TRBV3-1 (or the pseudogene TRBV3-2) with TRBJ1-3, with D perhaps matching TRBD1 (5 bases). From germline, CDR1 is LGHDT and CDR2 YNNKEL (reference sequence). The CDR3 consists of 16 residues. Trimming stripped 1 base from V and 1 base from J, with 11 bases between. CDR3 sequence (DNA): TGTGCCAGCAGCCAAGTGTTCCAGGGTTCTGGAAACACCATATATTTT. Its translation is CASSQVFQGSGNTIYF.

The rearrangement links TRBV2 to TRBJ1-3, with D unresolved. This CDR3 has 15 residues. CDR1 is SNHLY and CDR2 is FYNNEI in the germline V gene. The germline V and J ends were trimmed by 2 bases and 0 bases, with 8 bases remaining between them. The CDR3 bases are TGTGCCAGCAGTGAACAGTCTAGCTCTGGAAACACCATATATTTT. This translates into CASSEQSSSGNTIYF.

The CDR3 nucleotides read TGCGCCAGCAGCCAAGTAATAGGCGGGGATTCGAGTGGCTACACCTTC. Translating it yields CASSQVIGGDSSGYTF. The chain employs TRBV4-3 and TRBJ1-2; the D is unclear. V dropped 1 base and J dropped 7 bases, with 19 bases sitting between them. Germline V CDR1 and CDR2: LGHNA, YSLEER. The CDR3 is 16 amino acids.

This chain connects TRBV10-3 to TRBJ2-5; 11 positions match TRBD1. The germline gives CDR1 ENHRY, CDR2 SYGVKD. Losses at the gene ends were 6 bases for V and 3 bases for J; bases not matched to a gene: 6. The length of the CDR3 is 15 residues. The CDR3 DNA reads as TGTGCCATCAGGCGGACAGGGGGCATGGAAGAGACCCAGTACTTC. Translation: CAIRRTGGMEETQYF.